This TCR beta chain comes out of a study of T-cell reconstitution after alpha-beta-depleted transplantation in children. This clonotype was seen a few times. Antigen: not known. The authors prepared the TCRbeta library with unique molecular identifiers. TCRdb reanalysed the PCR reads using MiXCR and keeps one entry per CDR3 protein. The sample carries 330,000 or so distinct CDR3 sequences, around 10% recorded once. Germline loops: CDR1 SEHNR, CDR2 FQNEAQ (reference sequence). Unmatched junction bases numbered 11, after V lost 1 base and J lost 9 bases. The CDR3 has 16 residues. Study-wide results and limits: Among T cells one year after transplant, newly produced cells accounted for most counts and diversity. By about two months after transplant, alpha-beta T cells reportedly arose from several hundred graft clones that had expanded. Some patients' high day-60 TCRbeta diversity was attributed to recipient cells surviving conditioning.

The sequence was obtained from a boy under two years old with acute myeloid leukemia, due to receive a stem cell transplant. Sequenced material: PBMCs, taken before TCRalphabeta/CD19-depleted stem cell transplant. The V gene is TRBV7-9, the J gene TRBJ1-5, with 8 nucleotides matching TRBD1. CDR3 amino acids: CASSLGTGPTLGPQHF. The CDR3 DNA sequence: TGTGCCAGCAGCTTAGGGACAGGGCCTACCCTTGGGCCCCAGCATTTT.